The 8 T cell receptor beta chains reported below all come from one sample, sequenced in a study of blood T cell repertoires in COVID-19. Assay used: immunoSEQ multiplex PCR; TCRdb lists only in-frame clones, some missing. The sample lists 62,000 or so clones, roughly 82% occurring once. The sample consisted of peripheral blood. The source of these receptors is a human donor in a cohort sampled during active COVID-19.

The chain links TRBV6-5 to TRBJ1-5; TRBD1 matches at 7 bases. Per germline, CDR1 MNHEY and CDR2 SVGAGI. CDR3 length: 14 amino acids. V dropped 6 bases and J dropped 4; count of bases not matched to a gene: 6. The CDR3 nucleotides read TGTGCCAGCAGCCATCGACAGGGAAATCAGCCCCAGCATTTT. Its translation is CASSHRQGNQPQHF.

The chain recombines TRBV29-1 with TRBJ2-7; 7 positions match TRBD1. With 0 bases clipped from V and 2 bases from J, the junction kept 7 bases outside the gene matches. Germline loops: CDR1 SQVTM, CDR2 ANQGSEA. The CDR3 extends over 15 amino acids. DNA of the CDR3: TGCAGCGTTGAAGACCCGGGACAGCCTGCCTACGAGCAGTACTTC. Translation: CSVEDPGQPAYEQYF.

This clone was seen a few times. The rearrangement joins TRBV30 to TRBJ2-5; TRBD2 matches at 12 bases. This CDR3 contains 17 residues. Germline-derived CDR1 and CDR2 are GTSNPN and SVGIG (reference sequence). Trimming removed 0 bases from V and 2 bases from J; junction bases left unmatched: 7. In DNA, the CDR3 is TGTGCCTGGAGTGTTCTGACTAGCGGGGGCCTACAAGAGACCCAGTACTTC. Translation gives CAWSVLTSGGLQETQYF.

V gene TRBV5-1 combines with J gene TRBJ2-3, with 10 bases lining up with TRBD2. J was trimmed by 4 bases and V by 3 bases; bases with no gene match: 5. CDR1 is SGHRS, CDR2 YFSETQ, per germline. The CDR3 length is 15 residues. Here the CDR3 reads CASSSAGGPADTQYF. The CDR3 nucleotides are TGCGCCAGCAGCTCAGCGGGGGGGCCGGCAGATACGCAGTATTTT.

This chain uses TRBV6-5 with TRBJ2-7; D is uncertain. V was shortened by 3 bases and J by 2 bases, with 14 bases between the two germline ends. Germline CDR1 MNHEY, CDR2 SVGAGI. The CDR3 sequence is 15 residues long. The CDR3 loop is CASSYTPDTPYEQYF. The DNA for the CDR3 is TGTGCCAGCAGTTATACCCCCGACACTCCCTACGAGCAGTACTTC.

This rearrangement joins TRBV7-2 to TRBJ2-7; 7 positions match TRBD2. V gave up 5 bases and J gave up 0 bases; unmatched junction bases: 7. The CDR3 covers 15 residues. CDR1 is SGHTA and CDR2 is FQGNSA in the germline V gene. The DNA for the CDR3 is TGTGCCAGCAGCCAAACGGGGGGAAGCTCCTACGAGCAGTACTTC. Translation: CASSQTGGSSYEQYF.

The chain recombines TRBV28 with TRBJ1-5, with 7 positions matching TRBD1. V trimming: 5 bases; J trimming: 2 bases; junction bases outside the gene matches: 3. There are 14 residues in the CDR3. Per the germline V gene, CDR1 is MDHEN and CDR2 is SYDVKM. The CDR3 nucleotides are TGTGCCAGCAGTACGGGGACAGGCAATCAGCCCCAGCATTTT. Translated: CASSTGTGNQPQHF.

Here the CDR3 reads CASSHREGYGYTF. The CDR3 DNA follows: TGTGCCAGCAGCCACAGGGAGGGCTATGGCTACACCTTC. The gene calls are TRBV28 and TRBJ1-2; TRBD1 might be the D (6 bases). Trimming left V 6 bases short and J 4 bases short, with 12 bases between. The germline V gene encodes CDR1 MDHEN and CDR2 SYDVKM. This CDR3 is 13 amino acids long.